The text below deals with one T cell receptor beta chain. Its antigen is unknown. This sample is drawn from a study of siplizumab effects on memory and regulatory T cells. Whole-study results and caveats: A major contribution to the alloresponse seemed to be made by naive T cells, which seemed more diverse than memory cells. Alloreactive clones mapping to unstimulated subsets formed only a minor fraction. Tregs proliferating in siplizumab cultures lacked confirmation of their suppressive function. Mappable alloreactive CD4+ clones were on average about 70% Treg-derived with siplizumab, approximately 26% in controls.

Profiled with immunoSEQ multiplex PCR; TCRdb holds only in-frame clones, not every one. This sample carries roughly 120,000 clones, about 95% of them seen once, and the ten largest clones take under 2%. The germline V gene encodes CDR1 ENHRY and CDR2 SYGVKD. The CDR3 consists of 15 residues. The J segment lost 0 bases and the V segment lost 11 bases, leaving 9 bases of the junction unmatched. The sequence was collected from a human donor in good health. Source material: non-Treg CD4+ T cells sorted from blood. The V gene is TRBV10-3, the J gene TRBJ1-5; 8 nucleotides line up with TRBD1. The CDR3 DNA follows: TGTGCCTCCGGGACAGGAGAATATAGCAATCAGCCCCAGCATTTT. Its translation: CASGTGEYSNQPQHF.